The 32 T cell receptor beta chains below were found in one sample sequenced in a study of blood T cell repertoires in COVID-19. Measured with immunoSEQ multiplex PCR; TCRdb has only the in-frame clones, and not every one. The sample lists approximately 300,000 clones, about nine tenths occurring once. The material sequenced was PBMCs or T cells enriched from blood (not recorded which). Receptors were obtained from a woman in her late teens or twenties who had recovered from COVID-19.

This chain connects TRBV5-1 to TRBJ2-3, with D possibly being TRBD2 (6 bases). CDR3 length: 13 amino acids. The germline V gene encodes CDR1 SGHRS and CDR2 YFSETQ. V lost 5 bases and J 3 bases, leaving 10 bases between the germline ends. The CDR3 is CASREGWTDTQYF. The CDR3 nucleotides are TGCGCCAGCAGGGAGGGTTGGACAGATACGCAGTATTTT.

V is TRBV24-1 and J is TRBJ2-1, with 10 bases aligning to TRBD1. Germline V gene lookup returns CDR1 KGHDR and CDR2 SFDVKD. CDR3 size: 15 residues. The J segment lost 8 bases and the V segment lost 7 bases, leaving 10 bases of the junction unmatched. Here the CDR3 reads CATSQSGTGVHEQFF. CDR3 nucleotide sequence: TGTGCCACCAGCCAGAGCGGGACAGGGGTTCATGAGCAGTTCTTC.

This clone was observed once. The gene calls are TRBV5-1 and TRBJ2-7; TRBD2 is a possible D gene (6 bases). Trimming left V 0 bases short and J 7 bases short, with 14 bases between. Germline V lookup: CDR1 SGHRS, CDR2 YFSETQ. CDR3 length equals 14 residues. Here the CDR3 reads CASSLEPGGGEQYF. The CDR3 coding sequence is TGCGCCAGCAGCTTGGAACCTGGGGGAGGAGAGCAGTACTTC.

This clone has just one count. This rearrangement joins TRBV28 to TRBJ1-1, with 8 bases aligning to TRBD1. In germline, CDR1 is MDHEN, CDR2 SYDVKM. This CDR3 is 16 amino acids long. After removal of 8 bases from V and 1 base from J, the junction contained 12 bases not matched to a gene. CDR3 nucleotide sequence: TGTGCCAGCTTAAGCGGGCAGGGGGCGCGGAACACTGAAGCTTTCTTT. It is translated as CASLSGQGARNTEAFF.

The V gene is TRBV7-9, the J gene TRBJ2-1, with TRBD1 as a possible D gene (6 bases). CDR1 and CDR2 from the germline V gene are SEHNR and FQNEAQ (reference sequence). Trimming took off 5 bases at V and 4 bases at J, with 18 bases between the two ends. CDR3 length equals 16 residues. The CDR3 loop is CASSAQGTSPYNEQFF. CDR3 in DNA: TGTGCCAGCAGCGCCCAGGGGACAAGTCCTTACAATGAGCAGTTCTTC. Together with reference TRBV7-9 and TRBJ2-1, the CDR3 gives the full variable domain: DTGVSQNPRHKITKRGQNVTFRCDPISEHNRLYWYRQTLGQGPEFLTYFQNEAQLEKSRLLSDRFSAERPKGSFSTLEIQRTEQGDSAMYLCASSAQGTSPYNEQFFGPGTRLTVL.

The genes are TRBV28 and TRBJ2-5; the D is unclear. Germline CDR1 MDHEN, CDR2 SYDVKM. V lost 6 bases and J lost 4, with 9 bases in between. The CDR3 contains 12 residues. The CDR3 region has the DNA TGTGCCAGCAGCCCTTTTAGAGAGACCCAGTACTTC. Translation: CASSPFRETQYF.

This clone appeared a few times. The chain has TRBV10-1 and TRBJ2-2; a weak D match, TRBD1 (6 bases). The V end was cut by 5 bases, the J end by 4 bases, with 11 bases between. Germline V gene sequence: CDR1 WNHNN, CDR2 SYGVQD (reference sequence). This CDR3 has 14 amino acids. The CDR3 DNA reads TGCGCCAGCAGTCCCCTCAGGGGCACCGGGGAGCTGTTTTTT. Its translation is CASSPLRGTGELFF.

The chain couples TRBV4-2 to TRBJ2-1; 9 bases are shared with TRBD1. Trimming removed 5 bases from V and 4 bases from J; junction bases left unmatched: 9. The CDR3 consists of 16 residues. The germline gives CDR1 LGHNA, CDR2 YNFKEQ. The CDR3 DNA reads TGTGCCAGCAGCGGGGGAGGGGACAGGGCATACAATGAGCAGTTCTTC. It specifies CASSGGGDRAYNEQFF.

The genes are TRBV5-6 and TRBJ2-3; D may be TRBD2 (5 bases). This CDR3 is 17 amino acids long. With 1 base removed from V and 0 bases from J, the gap between germline ends came to 15 bases. CDR1 and CDR2 from the germline V gene are SGHDT and YYEEEE. The CDR3 DNA reads as TGTGCCAGCAGCTTGAAATTGGACTTTTCTAGCACAGATACGCAGTATTTT. The encoded protein is CASSLKLDFSSTDTQYF.

This chain links TRBV30 with TRBJ1-5, with 9 bases matching TRBD1. Germline-derived CDR1 and CDR2 are GTSNPN and SVGIG (reference sequence). The CDR3 contains 15 residues. Trimming removed 3 bases from V and 11 bases from J; junction bases left unmatched: 14. The CDR3 here is CAWSRQLGTGSTQHF. DNA for the CDR3: TGTGCCTGGAGCCGACAACTCGGGACAGGGTCCACCCAGCATTTT.

The V call is TRBV9, the J call TRBJ1-2; 9 bases are shared with TRBD1. This CDR3 contains 17 residues. V was pared by 3 bases and J by 4 bases, with 13 bases of the junction left unmatched. Germline-derived CDR1 and CDR2 are SGDLS and YYNGEE. CDR3 nucleotides: TGTGCCAGCAGCGCCCTACGGGGGACAGGGAGAGTCTATGGCTACACCTTC. Protein sequence: CASSALRGTGRVYGYTF.

The V and J genes are TRBV30 and TRBJ1-1; TRBD1 might be the D (6 bases). The germline V gene has CDR1 GTSNPN and CDR2 SVGIG (reference sequence). This CDR3 contains 13 residues. The CDR3 loop reads CALDRGANTEAFF. CDR3 nucleotides: TGTGCTCTCGATCGGGGGGCGAACACTGAAGCTTTCTTT.

The chain recombines TRBV9 with TRBJ2-5, with D uncertain. With 4 bases removed from V and 1 base from J, the gap between germline ends came to 14 bases. Germline lookup yields CDR1 SGDLS and CDR2 YYNGEE. This CDR3 has 15 amino acids. The CDR3 is CASSLNSEPQETQYF. The CDR3 coding sequence is TGTGCCAGCAGCCTGAACAGTGAGCCCCAAGAGACCCAGTACTTC.

The chain couples TRBV11-3 to TRBJ2-3; 7 bases align to TRBD2. With 0 bases clipped from V and 4 bases from J, the junction kept 4 bases outside the gene matches. Per germline, CDR1 SGHNT and CDR2 YENEEA. The CDR3 loop spans 15 amino acids. This CDR3 is CASSLEGRESDTQYF. The CDR3 coding sequence is TGTGCCAGCAGCTTAGAGGGGCGGGAGTCAGATACGCAGTATTTT.

The CDR3: CASSSPFRGGKYEQYF. In nucleotides, the CDR3 is TGTGCCAGCAGCTCTCCATTCCGCGGGGGGAAGTACGAGCAGTACTTC. The chain employs TRBV5-6 and TRBJ2-7; TRBD2 aligns across 8 bases. Germline CDR1 is SGHDT and CDR2 is YYEEEE. The CDR3 contains 16 residues. Germline trimming cut 3 bases from V and 4 bases from J; bases unmatched to any gene: 12.

This clone was seen more than once but under ten times. The V gene is TRBV19, the J gene TRBJ1-2; 7 positions agree with TRBD1. The CDR3 extends over 15 amino acids. The V gene's germline CDR1 is LNHDA and CDR2 SQIVND (reference sequence). V shed 7 bases, J shed 3 bases, and the junction held 11 bases outside the gene matches. The CDR3 here is CASIQSGDSHYGYTF. The CDR3 nucleotides read TGTGCCAGTATCCAGAGTGGGGACAGTCACTATGGCTACACCTTC.

The V call is TRBV7-2, the J call TRBJ2-5; a possible D gene is TRBD2 (5 bases). The CDR3 covers 15 residues. Germline V gene data show CDR1 as SGHTA and CDR2 as FQGNSA. V was shortened by 5 bases and J by 0 bases, with 13 bases between the two germline ends. CDR3 sequence: CASSLGISYQETQYF. The CDR3 region has the DNA TGTGCCAGCAGCCTCGGGATTTCGTACCAAGAGACCCAGTACTTC.

The chain is built from TRBV19 and TRBJ2-1; D perhaps matches TRBD2 (6 bases). The CDR3 has 16 amino acids. Germline values: CDR1 LNHDA, CDR2 SQIVND (reference sequence). Trimming pared 7 bases from V and 1 base from J, leaving 17 bases between. The CDR3 sequence is CASMGWREWSYNEQFF. CDR3 nucleotides: TGTGCCAGTATGGGCTGGAGGGAGTGGTCCTACAATGAGCAGTTCTTC.

The J gene is TRBJ1-2, the V gene TRBV28, with TRBD1 identical over 8 bases. J lost 4 bases, V lost 7 bases, and 11 bases had no gene match. There are 15 residues in the CDR3. Germline V gene lookup returns CDR1 MDHEN and CDR2 SYDVKM. CDR3 bases: TGTGCCAGCATTCCAGGGGGCTCGGCGGGCTATGGCTACACCTTC. Its translation: CASIPGGSAGYGYTF.

V gene TRBV2 combines with J gene TRBJ2-2, with 9 bases aligning to TRBD1. The CDR3 has 15 amino acids. The V and J ends lost 5 bases and 5 bases, in that order; junction bases with no gene match: 6. Germline V lookup: CDR1 SNHLY, CDR2 FYNNEI. The CDR3 sequence is CASSQGQGGTGELFF. As DNA, the CDR3 is TGTGCCAGCAGTCAGGGACAGGGAGGGACCGGGGAGCTGTTTTTT.

This clone was recorded a few times. The chain employs TRBV9 and TRBJ2-3; a possible D gene is TRBD2 (6 bases). V lost 4 bases and J lost 5, with 23 bases in between. Per the germline V gene, CDR1 is SGDLS and CDR2 is YYNGEE. The CDR3 totals 17 residues. In DNA form, the CDR3 reads TGTGCCAGCAGCAGGATGCGGGGAACACGGACGGGAGATACGCAGTATTTT. Amino acid sequence: CASSRMRGTRTGDTQYF.

This clone was recorded many times. The rearrangement joins TRBV28 to TRBJ2-3; 10 nucleotides line up with TRBD2. The CDR3 is 19 amino acids. The germline V gene has CDR1 MDHEN and CDR2 SYDVKM. After removal of 2 bases from V and 3 bases from J, the junction contained 14 bases not matched to a gene. In DNA, the CDR3 is TGTGCCAGCAGTTTACCCCCTACCAGGGCTAGCGGGAGAACAGATACGCAGTATTTT. Translating gives CASSLPPTRASGRTDTQYF.

The CDR3 reads CASSLGQGPSYEQYF. CDR3 bases: TGTGCCAGCAGCTTGGGGCAGGGGCCCTCCTACGAGCAGTACTTC. V usage is TRBV5-4 and J usage is TRBJ2-7; the D gene is possibly TRBD1 (6 bases). The length of the CDR3 is 15 residues. Germline V gene sequence: CDR1 SGHNT, CDR2 YYREEE (reference sequence). V was trimmed by 0 bases and J by 0 bases, leaving 10 bases between them.

The chain couples TRBV4-2 to TRBJ2-7, with 8 bases lining up with TRBD2. J was trimmed by 4 bases and V by 4 bases; bases with no gene match: 9. Germline V gives CDR1 LGHNA, CDR2 YNFKEQ. The CDR3 runs 15 residues. The CDR3 here is CASSLPSGSGYEQYF. As DNA, the CDR3 is TGTGCCAGCAGCCTCCCCAGCGGGAGTGGATACGAGCAGTACTTC.

This chain connects TRBV7-9 to TRBJ1-2, with unresolved D. Per the germline V gene, CDR1 is SEHNR and CDR2 is FQNEAQ (reference sequence). The V end was cut by 5 bases, the J end by 0 bases, with 22 bases between. This CDR3 has 18 amino acids. The CDR3 DNA follows: TGTGCCAGCAGCCACCCCCGAGACCGGCGCGGGTCTAACTATGGCTACACCTTC. Translation gives CASSHPRDRRGSNYGYTF.

This clone was picked up many times. CDR3 sequence: CASSEAVVNTGELFF. In DNA, the CDR3 is TGTGCCAGCAGTGAAGCGGTCGTGAACACCGGGGAGCTGTTTTTT. The chain recombines TRBV6-4 with TRBJ2-2; D is perhaps TRBD2 (5 bases). The CDR3 is 15 amino acids. V was clipped by 3 bases and J by 1 base, with 9 bases between them. Germline V gene lookup returns CDR1 MRHNA and CDR2 SNTAGT.

Concerning this clone: At one end, the junction sequence differs from germline, possibly due to a read error. The sample carries other DNA sequences with the same CDR3. The chain employs TRBV18 and TRBJ2-1; 8 positions agree with TRBD2. This CDR3 has 15 amino acids. Germline assignment: CDR1 KGHSH and CDR2 LQKENI. This CDR3 reads CASSPLAASYNEQFF. The CDR3 bases are TGTGCCAGCTCGCCACTAGCGGCCTCCTACAATGAGCAGTTCTTC.

The chain combines TRBV27 with TRBJ2-1; 7 bases are a match to TRBD2. This CDR3 region has 14 residues. Germline assignment: CDR1 MNHEY and CDR2 SMNVEV (reference sequence). After removal of 6 bases from V and 0 bases from J, the junction contained 2 bases not matched to a gene. The CDR3, as DNA: TGTGCCAGCAGGGGGGGGAGCTCCTACAATGAGCAGTTCTTC. It specifies CASRGGSSYNEQFF.

The chain combines TRBV28 with TRBJ1-2; D may be TRBD1 (5 bases). Germline assignment: CDR1 MDHEN and CDR2 SYDVKM. V was trimmed by 7 bases and J by 6 bases, leaving 18 bases between them. The CDR3 is 14 amino acids. The chain's CDR3 is CASTSYGPRDGYTF. The CDR3 DNA follows: TGTGCCAGCACTTCGTACGGGCCCAGGGATGGCTACACCTTC.

The rearrangement uses TRBV6-5 and TRBJ1-3; TRBD1 might be the D (6 bases). V was shortened by 4 bases and J by 4 bases, with 8 bases between the two germline ends. CDR3 length equals 13 residues. Per the germline V gene, CDR1 is MNHEY and CDR2 is SVGAGI. CDR3 region: CASSSGTGNTIYF. The CDR3 bases are TGTGCCAGCAGTTCCGGGACAGGAAACACCATATATTTT.

The chain links TRBV7-8 to TRBJ2-5, with D tentatively TRBD2 (7 bases). Trimming stripped 0 bases from V and 1 base from J, with 12 bases between. Looked up from germline, CDR1 is SGHVS and CDR2 is FQNEAQ. This CDR3 region has 16 residues. The CDR3 protein is CASSLAGGAGQETQYF. DNA of the CDR3: TGTGCCAGCAGCTTAGCGGGGGGGGCAGGCCAAGAGACCCAGTACTTC.

The chain links TRBV5-4 to TRBJ2-2, with a possible D match to TRBD1 (5 bases). Germline CDR1 reads SGHNT; CDR2 reads YYREEE (reference sequence). This CDR3 has 14 amino acids. V dropped 0 bases and J dropped 4 bases, with 7 bases sitting between them. CDR3 sequence: CASSLAGATGELFF. The CDR3 nucleotides are TGTGCCAGCAGCTTGGCTGGGGCCACCGGGGAGCTGTTTTTT.